These 9 T cell receptor beta chains were all obtained from the same sample, sequenced in a study of CD8+ T cells in alopecia areata. Sorting used CD4, CD8alpha, NKG2D, NKG2ACE and other markers on pooled cutaneous lymph node cells. Sequencing templates came from extracted RNA that was reverse transcribed into cDNA. Clones were read by immunoSEQ multiplex PCR, and TCRdb kept only the in-frame ones, dropping some. Singletons are absent from the sample, which has 200,000 to 300,000 clones. Sequencing was performed on CD4+ T cells sorted from a lymph node. These receptors originate from a C3H/HeJ mouse with alopecia areata. This strain's MHC haplotype is H2-k.

In the case of this clone: The gene symbols are mouse symbols. The read stops 4 residues short of the end of the CDR3; the missing end is completed from the germline J gene. Other DNA sequences from this sample encode an identical CDR3 as well. This chain uses TRBV13-2 with TRBJ2-1, with 9 bases matching TRBD2. The CDR3 length is 14 residues. CDR1 and CDR2 (germline): NNHNN, SYGAGS (reference sequence). CDR3 loop: CASGDAWGGAEQFF. The CDR3 bases that were read are TGTGCCAGCGGTGATGCCTGGGGGGGGGCT.

Comment on this clone: The gene names given are mouse names. The CDR3 end is not reached by the read, which stops 4 residues before it; the germline J gene fills it in. The chain is built from TRBV17 and TRBJ2-1, with 12 bases identical to TRBD2. CDR3 length equals 15 residues. Per the germline V gene, CDR1 is MNHDT and CDR2 is YYDKIL. Unmatched junction bases numbered 2, after V lost 5 bases and J lost 3 bases. Incomplete CDR3 DNA: TGTGCTAGCAGTGACTGGGGGGGCGGCTATGCT. It translates to CASSDWGGGYA. In full, the CDR3 is CASSDWGGGYAEQFF.

Points on this clone: Gene names follow the mouse nomenclature. Read coverage stops 4 residues before the CDR3 terminus; the germline J gene supplies the remainder. V usage is TRBV5 and J usage is TRBJ2-2; perhaps TRBD1 as D (5 bases). CDR1 and CDR2 from the germline V gene are LGHNA and YNLKQL (reference sequence). Trimming pared 3 bases from V and 5 bases from J, leaving 7 bases between. This CDR3 spans 13 amino acids. The covered CDR3 bases are TGTGCCAGCAGCCATCAGGGAACCGGG. The encoded protein is CASSHQGTG. The complete CDR3 sequence is CASSHQGTGQLYF.

In regard to this clone: A much larger clone differs by one base, so this may be a read error. Gene and germline names: mouse. The CDR3 is cut off 4 residues early in the read; its end comes from the germline J gene. The rearrangement uses TRBV13-3 and TRBJ1-1, with 8 bases fitting TRBD1. This CDR3 is 11 amino acids long. Looked up from germline, CDR1 is NNHDY and CDR2 is SYVADS. The sequenced part of the CDR3 DNA is TGTGCCAGCAGGGACAGGGAA. Amino acid sequence: CASRDRE. Given in full, the CDR3 is CASRDREEVFF.

Of note for this clone: Gene and germline names: mouse. The sequenced fragment ends 4 residues before the CDR3 boundary, so the rest is inferred from the germline J gene. The V call is TRBV13-2, the J call TRBJ2-7, with 7 bases matching TRBD1. This CDR3 comprises 14 residues. Per germline, CDR1 NNHNN and CDR2 SYGAGS (reference sequence). The CDR3 sequence is CASGGSGTEYEQYF. The part of the CDR3 DNA that was read is TGTGCCAGCGGTGGTTCCGGGACAGAATAT.

With respect to this clone: Genes and germline are mouse. CDR3 DNA, as far as it was read: TGTGCCAGCGGTGATCCCAGGGGTTATGCT. It codes for CASGDPRGYA. The entire CDR3 reads CASGDPRGYAEQFF. The chain recombines TRBV13-2 with TRBJ2-1; perhaps TRBD1 as D (6 bases). The sequence runs out 4 residues before the end of the CDR3; the remainder is reconstructed from the germline J gene. The germline gives CDR1 NNHNN, CDR2 SYGAGS (reference sequence). V gave up 1 base and J gave up 4 bases, with 9 bases separating them. This CDR3 has 14 amino acids.

This clone was recorded a few times. Germline and genes here are mouse. The CDR3 end falls 4 residues outside the read, so it is completed with the germline J gene. The same CDR3 can be traced to other DNA sequences in this sample. The V call is TRBV31, the J call TRBJ2-1; 11 bases match TRBD1. The trim removed 0 bases at V and 4 bases at J, leaving 2 bases unmatched. The CDR3 spans 15 residues. The germline gives CDR1 GKSSPN, CDR2 SITVG. The CDR3 region is CAWSLGDRGYAEQFF. Incomplete CDR3 DNA: TGTGCCTGGAGTCTAGGGGACAGGGGGTATGCT.

Remarks on this clone: Genes and germline come from the mouse. The read halts 4 residues ahead of the CDR3 end, with the missing end drawn from the germline J gene. The rearrangement links TRBV13-1 to TRBJ2-5; 10 bases align to TRBD2. This CDR3 contains 15 residues. CDR1 and CDR2 from the germline V gene are NSHNY and SYGAGN. The part of the CDR3 DNA that was read is TGTGCCAGCAGTGATGCCTCGGACTGGGGGGAC. Its protein is CASSDASDWGD. The CDR3, in full, reads CASSDASDWGDTQYF.

Regarding this clone: Genes and germline are mouse. The CDR3 extends 4 residues past the end of the read, so its final part is completed from the germline J gene. V usage is TRBV13-2 and J usage is TRBJ1-2; 10 bases match TRBD1. V trimming: 1 base; J trimming: 3 bases; junction bases outside the gene matches: 3. The CDR3 extends over 15 amino acids. CDR1 is NNHNN and CDR2 is SYGAGS in the germline V gene (reference sequence). The sequenced part of the CDR3 DNA is TGTGCCAGCGGTGATATGGGACAGGGGTACTCC. This sequence encodes CASGDMGQGYS. The CDR3 as a whole reads CASGDMGQGYSDYTF.